These 15 T cell receptor beta chains share one sample of origin, sequenced in a study of T cell repertoires and leukemia-associated antigens (dated by TCRdb to about 2019). No antigen has been assigned to these receptors. The library was produced with 5' RACE. Sequencer: Illumina MiSeq. In-frame beta chains were kept once TCRdb had trimmed the public reads at Q25 with fastp and called clones with MiXCR. For every CDR3 protein sequence, its rows merge into one entry that carries the most common genes and DNA. The sample has more than 12,000 distinct CDR3 sequences on record, 30% to 45% of them singletons. 7.5% to 10% of the sample is held by the ten biggest clonotypes. Specimen: CD3+ T cells sorted from blood and cultured. The receptor set was obtained from a female donor in good health.

This clonotype was picked up many times. CDR3 nucleotides: TGTGCCAGCAGCTCTCCTTTACAGGGGAACACTGAAGCTTTCTTT. Protein: CASSSPLQGNTEAFF. V usage is TRBV7-9 and J usage is TRBJ1-1, with D possibly matching TRBD1 (6 bases). The CDR3 runs 15 residues. With 4 bases removed from V and 1 base from J, the gap between germline ends came to 13 bases. CDR1 and CDR2 from the germline V gene are SEHNR and FQNEAQ (reference sequence).

Within the sample, this clonotype is medium-sized (0.01 to 0.1%). CDR3 sequence (DNA): TGTGCCATCAGTGGACTAGCGGGCACAGATACGCAGTATTTT. It translates to CAISGLAGTDTQYF. V gene TRBV10-3 combines with J gene TRBJ2-3; 9 bases align to TRBD2. From germline, CDR1 is ENHRY and CDR2 SYGVKD. V dropped 4 bases and J dropped 1; count of bases not matched to a gene: 0. The CDR3 is made up of 14 amino acids.

V usage is TRBV12-3 or TRBV12-4 and J usage is TRBJ2-2, with D possibly matching TRBD2 (5 bases). V dropped 7 bases and J dropped 5 bases, with 20 bases sitting between them. The CDR3 spans 16 residues. CDR3 nucleotides: TGTGCCAGCAATCTTGGGCGGGTTTTACGAACCGGGGAGCTGTTTTTT. Its translation is CASNLGRVLRTGELFF.

With respect to this clonotype: At one of its ends the junction is not consistent with the germline gene, which may arise from a read error. The V gene is TRBV20-1, the J gene TRBJ1-1, with TRBD1 identical over 7 bases. The germline CDR1 and CDR2 sequences are DFQATT and SNEGSKA (reference sequence). CDR3 size: 15 residues. As DNA, the CDR3 is TGCGGTGCTAGGGGGATAGGGGGCGCCGACACTGAAGCTTTCTTT. Residues: CGARGIGGADTEAFF.

This chain links TRBV5-1 with TRBJ1-1; D is uncertain. Between the trimmed V and J ends, which lost 4 bases and 4 bases, there was a span of 20 bases. The CDR3 consists of 16 residues. The V gene's germline CDR1 is SGHRS and CDR2 YFSETQ. CDR3 amino acids: CASSLRGRVFGTEAFF. In DNA form, the CDR3 reads TGCGCCAGCAGCCTTCGAGGGAGAGTTTTCGGCACTGAAGCTTTCTTT.

This clonotype was seen at least ten times. V usage is TRBV6-2 or TRBV6-3 and J usage is TRBJ2-7; no clear D. Germline assignment: CDR1 MNHEY and CDR2 SVGEGT. V lost 0 bases and J lost 4, with 7 bases in between. This CDR3 spans 13 amino acids. Here the CDR3 DNA reads TGTGCCAGCAGTTACTCTTCAGATTACGAGCAGTACTTC. It encodes CASSYSSDYEQYF.

This clonotype rates as medium-sized. This chain uses TRBV6-1 with TRBJ2-7; tentatively, D is TRBD1 (6 bases). The germline V gene encodes CDR1 MNHNS and CDR2 SASEGT. Trimming took 1 base from V and 0 from J, leaving 10 bases between them. The CDR3 runs 15 residues. The CDR3 protein is CASSEGQGNSYEQYF. Written as DNA, the CDR3 is TGTGCCAGCAGTGAAGGTCAGGGGAACTCCTACGAGCAGTACTTC.

This clonotype appeared a few times. The V call is TRBV5-1, the J call TRBJ1-1, with TRBD1 matching over 10 bases. The V and J ends lost 4 bases and 10 bases, in that order; junction bases with no gene match: 10. CDR1 and CDR2 from the germline V gene are SGHRS and YFSETQ. This CDR3 has 14 residues. DNA for the CDR3: TGCGCCAGCAGCAGGGACAGGGGAATCACCGGAGCTTTCTTT. It encodes CASSRDRGITGAFF.

This clonotype is classed as medium-sized. CDR3 amino acids: CASSHGLAGGPNNEQFF. The DNA of the CDR3 is TGCGCCAGCAGCCACGGACTAGCGGGAGGGCCCAACAATGAGCAGTTCTTC. The chain recombines TRBV4-3 with TRBJ2-1; TRBD2 matches 15 bases. CDR1 is LGHNA and CDR2 is YSLEER in the germline V gene. The CDR3 contains 17 residues. V shed 3 bases, J shed 5 bases, and the junction held 5 bases outside the gene matches.

This clonotype was seen at least ten times. V and J are TRBV6-2 or TRBV6-3 and TRBJ1-2; D may be TRBD1 (5 bases). The germline gives CDR1 MNHEY, CDR2 SVGEGT. Trimming removed 5 bases from V and 3 bases from J, with 19 bases in between. The CDR3 extends over 16 amino acids. The CDR3 protein is CASSQRSMTAYYGYTF. For the CDR3, the DNA is TGTGCCAGCAGTCAGCGCTCAATGACAGCATACTATGGCTACACCTTC.

This clonotype was seen many times. V and J are TRBV7-2 and TRBJ1-1; D unresolved. This CDR3 is built from 12 residues. Germline V gene lookup returns CDR1 SGHTA and CDR2 FQGNSA. V lost 10 bases and J lost 1, with 10 bases in between. CDR3 nucleotide sequence: TGTGCCACCGGAATCAGGAACACTGAAGCTTTCTTT. This translates into CATGIRNTEAFF.

This clonotype is labeled as medium-sized. V and J are TRBV29-1 and TRBJ2-1; D may be TRBD1 (5 bases). The CDR3 extends over 14 amino acids. Trimming cost V 3 bases and J 9 bases, with 18 bases left between them. CDR1 is SQVTM and CDR2 is ANQGSEA in the germline V gene. CDR3 sequence: CSVEVGALVGEQFF. CDR3 DNA: TGCAGCGTTGAGGTAGGGGCTCTAGTGGGTGAGCAGTTCTTC.

By frequency in the sample, this clonotype is medium-sized. The rearrangement links TRBV7-2 to TRBJ2-3, with 8 bases fitting TRBD2. Germline loops: CDR1 SGHTA, CDR2 FQGNSA. With V trimmed by 3 bases and J by 5 bases, 7 bases remained unmatched. The CDR3 loop spans 15 amino acids. CDR3 amino acids: CASSFSGAGGDTQYF. The CDR3 DNA follows: TGTGCCAGCAGCTTCTCGGGGGCGGGAGGAGATACGCAGTATTTT.

This clonotype counts as medium-sized. The chain couples TRBV4-3 to TRBJ2-7; no firm D call. Per the germline V gene, CDR1 is LGHNA and CDR2 is YSLEER. The CDR3 has 14 residues. Trimming pared 5 bases from V and 7 bases from J, leaving 18 bases between. The chain's CDR3 is CASSIDGSSGEQYF. Here the CDR3 DNA reads TGCGCCAGCAGCATAGATGGGTCATCTGGAGAGCAGTACTTC.

A single count supports this clonotype. V and J are TRBV5-1 and TRBJ1-1, with 10 nucleotides matching TRBD1. CDR3 length equals 14 residues. V trimming: 4 bases; J trimming: 5 bases; junction bases outside the gene matches: 5. The germline V gene encodes CDR1 SGHRS and CDR2 YFSETQ. The DNA for the CDR3 is TGCGCCAGCAGCAGGGACAGGGGCGGTACTGAAGCTTTCTTT. Its translation: CASSRDRGGTEAFF.